These 25 T cell receptor beta chains share one sample of origin, sequenced in a study of T cell responses to AZD1222 COVID-19 vaccine. Repertoires were generated with immunoSEQ multiplex PCR, while TCRdb's copy carries only in-frame clones and drops some. The data contain approximately 180,000 clones, 85% to 90% of them singletons. The sample was peripheral blood, taken on day 0 of AZD1222 vaccination. These TCRs come from an adult in good health.

The rearrangement joins TRBV7-2 to TRBJ2-1; possible D gene TRBD2, 5 bases. With 4 bases removed from V and 0 bases from J, the gap between germline ends came to 10 bases. The CDR3 covers 15 residues. In germline, CDR1 is SGHTA, CDR2 FQGNSA. In nucleotides, the CDR3 is TGTGCCAGCAGCTCGTTAGCGATCTCCTACAATGAGCAGTTCTTC. Its protein is CASSSLAISYNEQFF.

The genes are TRBV7-9 and TRBJ2-7, with D hard to call. The CDR3 has 16 amino acids. Trimming took off 1 base at V and 0 bases at J, with 13 bases between the two ends. Germline assignment: CDR1 SEHNR and CDR2 FQNEAQ (reference sequence). This chain's CDR3 is CASSLGVTGSSYEQYF. The DNA for the CDR3 is TGTGCCAGCAGCTTAGGAGTAACCGGCAGCTCCTACGAGCAGTACTTC.

V gene TRBV25-1 combines with J gene TRBJ2-1, with 8 bases fitting TRBD1. The CDR3 has 16 amino acids. Trimming removed 5 bases from V and 3 bases from J; junction bases left unmatched: 9. The germline CDR1 and CDR2 sequences are MGHDK and SYGVNS. The CDR3 coding sequence is TGTGCCAGCAGTCCCCGGACAGGGCAGCGCTACAATGAGCAGTTCTTC. It specifies CASSPRTGQRYNEQFF.

J is TRBJ2-6 and V is TRBV5-4; D unresolved. V was pared by 0 bases and J by 0 bases, with 13 bases between. CDR1 and CDR2 (germline): SGHNT, YYREEE (reference sequence). The CDR3 loop spans 18 amino acids. CDR3 sequence: CASSLDLHSASGANVLTF. CDR3 DNA sequence: TGTGCCAGCAGCTTGGATCTTCACTCCGCCTCTGGGGCCAACGTCCTGACTTTC.

The chain combines TRBV5-8 with TRBJ2-7; 8 positions agree with TRBD1. CDR3 length: 15 residues. Trimming took 5 bases from V and 3 from J; bases not matched to a gene: 10. Per germline, CDR1 SGHTS and CDR2 YDEGEE. The chain's CDR3 is CASRFGQGGYYEQYV. CDR3 in DNA: TGTGCCAGCAGATTTGGACAGGGTGGGTACTACGAGCAGTACGTC.

V and J are TRBV14 and TRBJ2-3; D unresolved. This CDR3 has 13 amino acids. Germline CDR1 and CDR2: SGHDN and FVKESK. V was pared by 0 bases and J by 5 bases, with 6 bases between. CDR3 residues: CASSQDVQDTQYF. In DNA, the CDR3 is TGTGCCAGCAGCCAAGACGTCCAAGATACGCAGTATTTT.

This chain connects TRBV5-5 to TRBJ1-4, with TRBD1 as a possible D gene (5 bases). V was pared by 4 bases and J by 5 bases, with 12 bases between. Germline V lookup: CDR1 SGHKS, CDR2 YYEKEE (reference sequence). This CDR3 has 14 residues. CDR3 region: CASSPYGTNEKLFF. The CDR3 DNA reads as TGTGCCAGCAGCCCTTACGGGACGAATGAAAAACTGTTTTTT.

The J gene is TRBJ1-2, the V gene TRBV6-5; D ambiguous. The CDR3 runs 14 residues. Trimming cost V 2 bases and J 0 bases, with 7 bases left between them. The germline CDR1 and CDR2 sequences are MNHEY and SVGAGI. The CDR3 protein is CASSYAETNYGYTF. Written as DNA, the CDR3 is TGTGCCAGCAGTTACGCAGAAACTAACTATGGCTACACCTTC.

The chain has TRBV28 and TRBJ1-2, with D perhaps TRBD1 (6 bases). CDR1 and CDR2 from the germline V gene are MDHEN and SYDVKM. The length of the CDR3 is 16 residues. Between the trimmed V and J ends, which lost 4 bases and 7 bases, there was a span of 22 bases. The CDR3: CASSSTGTTGVGGYTF. The CDR3 DNA sequence: TGTGCCAGCAGTTCAACAGGGACTACTGGGGTAGGTGGCTACACCTTC.

CDR3 region: CASSYSPSGNTADEQYF. The CDR3 bases are TGTGCCAGCAGTTACTCGCCTAGCGGGAACACTGCCGACGAGCAGTACTTC. The genes are TRBV6-2 or TRBV6-3 and TRBJ2-7; 9 positions match TRBD2. Germline CDR1 MNHEY, CDR2 SVGEGT. CDR3 size: 17 residues. The V and J ends lost 0 bases and 5 bases, in that order; junction bases with no gene match: 11.

This CDR3 reads CASSYSTSSWGRGYTF. The CDR3 DNA reads as TGTGCCAGCAGTTACTCTACTTCCTCATGGGGACGAGGCTACACCTTC. V usage is TRBV6-5 and J usage is TRBJ1-2; a possible D gene is TRBD1 (5 bases). CDR3 size: 16 residues. V was clipped by 0 bases and J by 8 bases, with 19 bases between them. Per the germline V gene, CDR1 is MNHEY and CDR2 is SVGAGI.

The V gene is TRBV2, the J gene TRBJ1-1; D might be TRBD1 (6 bases). The CDR3 is 14 amino acids. CDR1 is SNHLY, CDR2 FYNNEI, per germline. The V gene lost 6 bases and the J gene lost 2 bases, with 13 bases spanning the gap. CDR3: CASRETGSNTEAFF. The CDR3, as DNA: TGTGCCAGCAGGGAGACAGGATCCAACACTGAAGCTTTCTTT.

The rearrangement joins TRBV5-1 to TRBJ1-6; 10 bases line up with TRBD1. The ends lost 5 bases at V and 5 bases at J; junction bases unmatched: 4. The CDR3 sequence is 15 residues long. From germline, CDR1 is SGHRS and CDR2 YFSETQ. CDR3 sequence reads: CASRTGTGDNSPLHF. DNA of the CDR3: TGCGCCAGCAGGACCGGGACAGGGGATAATTCACCCCTCCACTTT.

The V call is TRBV5-1, the J call TRBJ1-2; 7 bases line up with TRBD1. The V gene's germline CDR1 is SGHRS and CDR2 YFSETQ. The CDR3 has 12 amino acids. The trim removed 4 bases at V and 3 bases at J, leaving 0 bases unmatched. CDR3 nucleotide sequence: TGCGCCAGCAGCGGGACAGACTATGGCTACACCTTC. This codes for CASSGTDYGYTF.

V and J are TRBV5-6 and TRBJ2-2; TRBD2 agrees at 9 bases. The CDR3 contains 15 residues. CDR1 is SGHDT and CDR2 is YYEEEE in the germline V gene. Trimming removed 4 bases from V and 3 bases from J; junction bases left unmatched: 4. CDR3 sequence: CASSPGLADTGELFF. The CDR3 nucleotides read TGTGCCAGCAGCCCGGGACTAGCTGACACCGGGGAGCTGTTTTTT.

The CDR3 is CAWSRQGFSNQPQHF. The CDR3 DNA reads as TGTGCCTGGAGCCGACAGGGCTTCAGCAATCAGCCCCAGCATTTT. This chain uses TRBV30 with TRBJ1-5, with TRBD1 matching 7 bases. This CDR3 region has 15 residues. From germline, CDR1 is GTSNPN and CDR2 SVGIG (reference sequence). With 3 bases clipped from V and 1 base from J, the junction kept 6 bases outside the gene matches.

J is TRBJ2-3 and V is TRBV7-9; a possible D gene is TRBD2 (5 bases). The length of the CDR3 is 14 residues. Per germline, CDR1 SEHNR and CDR2 FQNEAQ (reference sequence). Trimming pared 1 base from V and 7 bases from J, leaving 12 bases between. The CDR3 reads CASSLVTPGYTQYF. CDR3 coding DNA: TGTGCCAGCAGCTTAGTTACGCCGGGGTATACGCAGTATTTT.

The chain is built from TRBV30 and TRBJ2-7, with 8 bases lining up with TRBD2. The CDR3 length is 15 residues. The germline gives CDR1 GTSNPN, CDR2 SVGIG (reference sequence). The junction had 8 bases not matched to a gene; V was cut back by 1 base and J by 3 bases. CDR3 protein: CAWSGGVAGSYEQYF. In nucleotides, the CDR3 is TGTGCCTGGAGTGGTGGGGTAGCGGGGAGCTACGAGCAGTACTTC. The full variable domain, in which reference TRBV30 and TRBJ2-7 provide the parts outside the CDR3, is SQTIHQWPATLVQPVGSPLSLECTVEGTSNPNLYWYRQAAGRGLQLLFYSVGIGQISSEVPQNLSASRPQDRQFILSSKKLLLSDSGFYLCAWSGGVAGSYEQYFGPGTRLTVT.

This chain links TRBV11-2 with TRBJ1-6; D gene unclear. Germline values: CDR1 SGHAT, CDR2 FQNNGV. V was shortened by 3 bases and J by 0 bases, with 6 bases between the two germline ends. The CDR3 is 15 residues long. The CDR3 DNA reads as TGTGCCAGCAGCTTTGGGTTCTCCTATAATTCACCCCTCCACTTT. Residues: CASSFGFSYNSPLHF.

A few counts support this clone. V usage is TRBV19 and J usage is TRBJ2-1, with a weak D call TRBD1 (5 bases). Trimming removed 6 bases from V and 0 bases from J, with 15 bases in between. This CDR3 is built from 16 residues. Germline V lookup: CDR1 LNHDA, CDR2 SQIVND (reference sequence). CDR3 amino acids: CASSLDSLSSYNEQFF. The CDR3 nucleotides read TGTGCCAGTAGCCTTGACAGCTTAAGCTCCTACAATGAGCAGTTCTTC.

The chain uses TRBV3-1 (or the pseudogene TRBV3-2) and TRBJ2-4; no clear D. Trimming left V 4 bases short and J 0 bases short, with 10 bases between. The length of the CDR3 is 15 residues. Germline CDR1 is LGHDT and CDR2 is YNNKEL (reference sequence). The CDR3 loop reads CASSLGTLAKNIQYF. CDR3 nucleotides: TGTGCCAGCAGCCTGGGCACCCTAGCCAAAAACATTCAGTACTTC.

This chain links TRBV11-2 with TRBJ1-6, with D possibly matching TRBD1 (6 bases). Germline V CDR1 and CDR2: SGHAT, FQNNGV. V lost 2 bases and J 3 bases, leaving 11 bases between the germline ends. CDR3 length: 16 amino acids. CDR3 in DNA: TGTGCCAGCAGCTTACAGGGGTCCCTCTATAATTCACCCCTCCACTTT. This sequence encodes CASSLQGSLYNSPLHF.

The chain links TRBV24-1 to TRBJ2-1; 8 bases match TRBD1. J gave up 1 base and V 3 bases, and 7 bases lay outside the gene matches. CDR1 is KGHDR and CDR2 is SFDVKD in the germline V gene. The CDR3 contains 17 residues. The CDR3 loop reads CATSDLGQGTSYNEQFF. DNA of the CDR3: TGTGCCACCAGTGATCTTGGACAGGGAACGTCCTACAATGAGCAGTTCTTC.

The sample holds a few counts of this clone. The CDR3 spells CASSQTTGTGGTEAFF. The CDR3 region has the DNA TGCGCCAGCAGCCAAACAACTGGGACAGGGGGCACTGAAGCTTTCTTT. The gene calls are TRBV4-3 and TRBJ1-1; 11 bases align to TRBD1. With 2 bases clipped from V and 4 bases from J, the junction kept 6 bases outside the gene matches. Looked up from germline, CDR1 is LGHNA and CDR2 is YSLEER. This CDR3 is built from 16 residues.

The gene calls are TRBV7-8 and TRBJ1-5; 8 nucleotides agree with TRBD1. Per the germline V gene, CDR1 is SGHVS and CDR2 is FQNEAQ. The CDR3 has 19 residues. Trimming removed 5 bases from V and 2 bases from J; junction bases left unmatched: 17. The CDR3 reads CASSLLDRARDMGNQPQHF. In nucleotides, the CDR3 is TGTGCCAGCAGCCTATTGGACAGGGCGAGGGATATGGGCAATCAGCCCCAGCATTTT.